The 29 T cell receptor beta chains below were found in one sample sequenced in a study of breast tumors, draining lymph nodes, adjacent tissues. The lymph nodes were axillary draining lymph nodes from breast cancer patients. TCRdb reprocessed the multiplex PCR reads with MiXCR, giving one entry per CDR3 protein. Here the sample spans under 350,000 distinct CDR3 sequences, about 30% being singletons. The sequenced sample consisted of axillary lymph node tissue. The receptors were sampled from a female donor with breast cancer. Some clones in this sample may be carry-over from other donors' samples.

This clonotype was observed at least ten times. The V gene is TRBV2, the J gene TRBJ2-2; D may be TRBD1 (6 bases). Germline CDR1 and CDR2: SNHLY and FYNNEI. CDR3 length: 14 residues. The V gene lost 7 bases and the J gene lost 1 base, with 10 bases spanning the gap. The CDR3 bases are TGTGCCAGCAAGCTGGACAGGAACACCGGGGAGCTGTTTTTT. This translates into CASKLDRNTGELFF.

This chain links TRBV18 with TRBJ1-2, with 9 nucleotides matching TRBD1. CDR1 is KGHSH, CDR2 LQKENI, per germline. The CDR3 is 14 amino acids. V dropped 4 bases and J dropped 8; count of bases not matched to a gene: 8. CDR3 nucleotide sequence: TGTGCCAGCTCACTTACCGGGACAGGGTCCGGCTACACCTTC. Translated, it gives CASSLTGTGSGYTF.

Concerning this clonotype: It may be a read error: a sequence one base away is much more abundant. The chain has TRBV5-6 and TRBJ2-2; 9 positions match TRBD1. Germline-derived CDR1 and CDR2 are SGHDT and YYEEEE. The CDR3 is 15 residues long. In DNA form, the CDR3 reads TGTGCCAGCAGCGGGATGGGACAGGGCACCGGGGAGCTGTCTTTT. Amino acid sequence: CASSGMGQGTGELSF.

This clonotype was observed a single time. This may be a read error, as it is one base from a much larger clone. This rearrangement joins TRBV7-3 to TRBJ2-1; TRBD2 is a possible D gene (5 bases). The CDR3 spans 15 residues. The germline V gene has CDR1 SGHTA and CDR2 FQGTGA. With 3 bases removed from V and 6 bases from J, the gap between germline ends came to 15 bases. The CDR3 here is CASSFIPSRTNEQFF. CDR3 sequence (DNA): TGTGCCAGCAGCTTTATTCCTAGCAGGACCAATGAGCAGTTCTTC.

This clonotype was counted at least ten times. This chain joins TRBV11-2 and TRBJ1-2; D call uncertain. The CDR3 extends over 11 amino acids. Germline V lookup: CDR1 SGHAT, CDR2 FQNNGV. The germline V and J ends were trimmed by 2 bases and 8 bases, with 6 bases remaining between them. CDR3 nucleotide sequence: TGTGCCAGCAGCTTACGGTGGGGCTACACCTTC. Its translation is CASSLRWGYTF.

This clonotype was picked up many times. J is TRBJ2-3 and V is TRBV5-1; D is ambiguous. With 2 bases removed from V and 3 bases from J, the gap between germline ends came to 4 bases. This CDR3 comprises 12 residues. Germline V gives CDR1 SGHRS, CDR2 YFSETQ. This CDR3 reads CASSFLTDTQYF. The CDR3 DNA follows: TGCGCCAGCAGCTTCTTGACAGATACGCAGTATTTT.

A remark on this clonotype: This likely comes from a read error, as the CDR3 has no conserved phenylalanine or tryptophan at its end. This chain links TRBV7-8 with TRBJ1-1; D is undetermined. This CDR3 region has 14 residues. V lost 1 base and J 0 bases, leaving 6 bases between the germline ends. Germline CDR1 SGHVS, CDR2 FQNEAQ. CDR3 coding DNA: TGTGCCAGCAGCTTAGGGCGTTTGAACACTGAAGCTTTCGTT. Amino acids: CASSLGRLNTEAFV.

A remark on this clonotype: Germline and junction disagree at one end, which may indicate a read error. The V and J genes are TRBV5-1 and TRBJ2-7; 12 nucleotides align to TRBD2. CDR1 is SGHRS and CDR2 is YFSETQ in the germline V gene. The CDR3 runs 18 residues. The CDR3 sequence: CASIPSTSGSALGYERYF. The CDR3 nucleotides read TGCGCCAGCATCCCCTCGACTAGCGGGAGCGCCTTGGGCTACGAGCGGTACTTC.

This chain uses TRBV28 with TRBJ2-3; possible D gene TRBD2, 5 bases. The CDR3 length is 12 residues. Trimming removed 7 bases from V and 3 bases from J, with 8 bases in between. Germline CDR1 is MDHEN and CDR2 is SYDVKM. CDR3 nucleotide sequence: TGTGCCAGCACGGACTTTACAGATACGCAGTATTTT. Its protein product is CASTDFTDTQYF.

CDR3 bases: TGTGCCAGCAGGCTCCCGGGACAGGGGGAGAGAGAAAAACTGTTTTTT. Its protein product is CASRLPGQGEREKLFF. V is TRBV2 and J is TRBJ1-4; 11 bases are a match to TRBD1. The CDR3 is 16 amino acids. J gave up 8 bases and V 6 bases, and 11 bases lay outside the gene matches. Looked up from germline, CDR1 is SNHLY and CDR2 is FYNNEI.

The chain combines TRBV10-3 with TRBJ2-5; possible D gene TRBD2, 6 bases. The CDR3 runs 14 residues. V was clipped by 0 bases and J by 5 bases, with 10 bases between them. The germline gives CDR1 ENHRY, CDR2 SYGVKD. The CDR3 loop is CAISESLAWETQYF. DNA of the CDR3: TGTGCCATCAGTGAGTCGCTAGCGTGGGAGACCCAGTACTTC.

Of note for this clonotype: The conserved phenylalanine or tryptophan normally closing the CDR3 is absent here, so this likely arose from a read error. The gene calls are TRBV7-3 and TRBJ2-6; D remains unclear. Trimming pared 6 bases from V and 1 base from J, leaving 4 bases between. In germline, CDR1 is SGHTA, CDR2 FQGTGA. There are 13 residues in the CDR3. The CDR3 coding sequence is TGTGCCAGCAGAAGGTCTGGGGCCAACGTCCTGACTCTC. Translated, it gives CASRRSGANVLTL.

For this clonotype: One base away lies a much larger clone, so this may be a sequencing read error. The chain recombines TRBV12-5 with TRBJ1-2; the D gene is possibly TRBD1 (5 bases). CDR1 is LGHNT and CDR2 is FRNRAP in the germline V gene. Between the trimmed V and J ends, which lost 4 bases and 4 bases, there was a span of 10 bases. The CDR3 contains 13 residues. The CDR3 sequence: CASGSGASYGYTF. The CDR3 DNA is TGTGCTAGTGGTTCCGGGGCCTCCTATGGCTACACCTTC.

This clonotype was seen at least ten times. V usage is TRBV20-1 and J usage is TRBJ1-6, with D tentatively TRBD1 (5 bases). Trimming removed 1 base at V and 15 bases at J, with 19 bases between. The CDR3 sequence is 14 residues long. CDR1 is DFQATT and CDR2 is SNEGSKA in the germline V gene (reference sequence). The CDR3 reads CSARVTGGADFLHF. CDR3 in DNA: TGCAGTGCTAGAGTTACGGGGGGAGCGGATTTCCTCCACTTT.

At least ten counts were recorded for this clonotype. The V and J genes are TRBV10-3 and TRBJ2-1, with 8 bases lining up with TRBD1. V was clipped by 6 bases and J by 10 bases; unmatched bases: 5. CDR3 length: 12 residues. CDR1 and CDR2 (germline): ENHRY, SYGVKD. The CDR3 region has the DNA TGTGCCATCAGAAACAGGGGGGAGGAGCAGTTCTTC. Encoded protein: CAIRNRGEEQFF.

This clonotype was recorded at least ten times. Written as DNA, the CDR3 is TGTGCCAGCAGCTCGAGGACTAGCGGGAGTGTTGGGGCGAAAACAGATACGCAGTATTTT. Protein: CASSSRTSGSVGAKTDTQYF. V and J are TRBV5-5 and TRBJ2-3; 13 bases are a match to TRBD2. This CDR3 has 20 residues. Germline loops: CDR1 SGHKS, CDR2 YYEKEE (reference sequence). V was pared by 3 bases and J by 3 bases, with 16 bases of the junction left unmatched. The variable domain in full, completed from reference TRBV5-5 and TRBJ2-3, reads DAGVTQSPTHLIKTRGQQVTLRCSPISGHKSVSWYQQVLGQGPQFIFQYYEKEERGRGNFPDRFSARQFPNYSSELNVNALLLGDSALYLCASSSRTSGSVGAKTDTQYFGPGTRLTVL.

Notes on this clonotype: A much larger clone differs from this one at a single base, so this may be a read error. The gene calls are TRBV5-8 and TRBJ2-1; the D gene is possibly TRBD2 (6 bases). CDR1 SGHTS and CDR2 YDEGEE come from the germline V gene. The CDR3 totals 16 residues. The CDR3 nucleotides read TGTGCCGGCAGCAGCGGATTGGTTCCCGGGGGCAATGAGCAGTTCTTC. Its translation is CAGSSGLVPGGNEQFF. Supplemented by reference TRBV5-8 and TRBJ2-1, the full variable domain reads EAGVTQSPTHLIKTRGQQATLRCSPISGHTSVYWYQQALGLGLQFLLWYDEGEERNRGNFPPRFSGRQFPNYSSELNVNALELEDSALYLCAGSSGLVPGGNEQFFGPGTRLTVL.

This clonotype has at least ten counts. The CDR3 protein is CASSPGQTTSGRADTQYF. The CDR3 DNA reads TGTGCCAGCAGCCCAGGACAGACGACTAGCGGGAGGGCAGATACGCAGTATTTT. The chain uses TRBV11-3 and TRBJ2-3; 14 bases agree with TRBD2. Germline trimming cut 5 bases from V and 4 bases from J; bases unmatched to any gene: 11. The CDR3 extends over 18 amino acids. Per the germline V gene, CDR1 is SGHNT and CDR2 is YENEEA.

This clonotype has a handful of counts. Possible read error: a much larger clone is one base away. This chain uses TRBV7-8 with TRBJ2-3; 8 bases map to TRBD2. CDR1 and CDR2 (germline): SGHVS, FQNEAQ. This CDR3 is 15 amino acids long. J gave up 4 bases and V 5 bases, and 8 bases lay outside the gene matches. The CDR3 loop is CASSGRGAQSDTQYF. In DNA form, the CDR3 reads TGTGCCAGCAGCGGGCGGGGGGCGCAGTCAGATACGCAGTATTTT.

Written as DNA, the CDR3 is TGCAGTGCTAGAGATTTTAGCGGCAATCAGCCCCAGCATTTT. Translated: CSARDFSGNQPQHF. This chain uses TRBV20-1 with TRBJ1-5, with unresolved D. CDR3 length: 14 residues. Germline values: CDR1 DFQATT, CDR2 SNEGSKA (reference sequence). Trimming removed 0 bases at V and 2 bases at J, with 8 bases between.

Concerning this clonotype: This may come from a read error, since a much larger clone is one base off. CDR3: CASSLLLVYNEQFF. The CDR3 DNA reads TGTGCCAGCAGCTTACTTTTAGTCTACAATGAGCAGTTCTTC. V is TRBV13 and J is TRBJ2-1, with no clear D. CDR3 length: 14 residues. Per the germline V gene, CDR1 is PRHDT and CDR2 is FYEKMQ (reference sequence). V dropped 2 bases and J dropped 3 bases, with 8 bases sitting between them.

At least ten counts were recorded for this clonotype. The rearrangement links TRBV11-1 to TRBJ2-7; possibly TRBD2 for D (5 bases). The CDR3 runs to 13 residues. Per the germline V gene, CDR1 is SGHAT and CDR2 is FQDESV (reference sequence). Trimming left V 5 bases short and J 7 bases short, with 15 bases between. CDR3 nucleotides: TGTGCCAGCAGCACCCCCCCCTCGGGGGAGCAGTACTTC. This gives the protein CASSTPPSGEQYF.

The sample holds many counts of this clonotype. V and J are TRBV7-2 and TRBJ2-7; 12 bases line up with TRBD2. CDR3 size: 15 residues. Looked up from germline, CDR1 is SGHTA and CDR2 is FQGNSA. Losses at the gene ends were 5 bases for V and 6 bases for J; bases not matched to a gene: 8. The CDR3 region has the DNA TGTGCCAGCAGCCAGACTAGCGGGGGAGCGGGCGAGCAGTACTTC. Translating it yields CASSQTSGGAGEQYF.

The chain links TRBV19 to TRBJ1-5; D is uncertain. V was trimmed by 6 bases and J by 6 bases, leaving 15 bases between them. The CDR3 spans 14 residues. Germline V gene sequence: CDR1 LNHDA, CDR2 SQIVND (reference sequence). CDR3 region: CASRSAGLSQPQHF. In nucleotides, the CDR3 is TGTGCCAGTAGATCCGCCGGGCTCAGTCAGCCCCAGCATTTT.

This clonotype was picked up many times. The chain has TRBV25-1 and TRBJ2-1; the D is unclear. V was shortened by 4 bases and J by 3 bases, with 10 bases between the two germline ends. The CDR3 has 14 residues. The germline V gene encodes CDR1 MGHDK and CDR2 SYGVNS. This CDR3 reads CASSGPPYYNEQFF. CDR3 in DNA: TGTGCCAGCAGTGGTCCCCCCTACTACAATGAGCAGTTCTTC.

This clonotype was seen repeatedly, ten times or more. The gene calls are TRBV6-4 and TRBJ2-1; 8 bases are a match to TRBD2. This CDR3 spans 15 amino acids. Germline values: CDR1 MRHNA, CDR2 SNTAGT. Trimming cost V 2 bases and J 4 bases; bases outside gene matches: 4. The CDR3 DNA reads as TGTGCCAGCAGTGACAACGGGAGGGCATACAATGAGCAGTTCTTC. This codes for CASSDNGRAYNEQFF.

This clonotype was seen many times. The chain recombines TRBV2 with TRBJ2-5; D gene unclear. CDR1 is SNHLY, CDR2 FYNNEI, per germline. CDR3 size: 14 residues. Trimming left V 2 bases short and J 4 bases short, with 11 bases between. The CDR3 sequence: CASSESRSGETQYF. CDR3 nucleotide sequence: TGTGCCAGCAGTGAATCGAGATCGGGAGAGACCCAGTACTTC.

The CDR3 bases are TGCAGTGCTAGAACCATAGGGGCACAAGAGACCCAGTACTTC. It yields the protein CSARTIGAQETQYF. V is TRBV20-1 and J is TRBJ2-5; tentative D call: TRBD1 (5 bases). V was clipped by 2 bases and J by 2 bases, with 12 bases between them. This CDR3 contains 14 residues. Germline V lookup: CDR1 DFQATT, CDR2 SNEGSKA (reference sequence).

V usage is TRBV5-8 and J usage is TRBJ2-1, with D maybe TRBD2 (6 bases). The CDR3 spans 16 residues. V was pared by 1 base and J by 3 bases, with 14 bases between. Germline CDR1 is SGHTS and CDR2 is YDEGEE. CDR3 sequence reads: CASSLRPRDFYNEQFF. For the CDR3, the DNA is TGTGCCAGCAGCTTGCGACCTCGGGACTTCTACAATGAGCAGTTCTTC.